This T cell receptor (beta chain) is drawn from a study of blood T cell repertoires in COVID-19. Study overall: Nucleic acid was either cDNA or gDNA, and it came from T cells, B-cell-depleted T cells, or PBMCs.

TCRdb's copy holds only in-frame clones and misses some; the assay was immunoSEQ multiplex PCR. The sample consists of approximately 160,000 clones, roughly 84% of them appearing once. Germline V gene sequence: CDR1 SEHNR, CDR2 FQNEAQ (reference sequence). The V end was cut by 1 base, the J end by 6 bases, with 7 bases between. This CDR3 has 13 residues. The specimen sequenced was peripheral blood. This chain uses TRBV7-9 with TRBJ1-3; D is uncertain. The clonotype comes from a man between 18 and 29 years old with active or convalescent COVID-19. In DNA, the CDR3 is TGTGCCAGCAGCTTAGTACAGATAAACACCATATATTTT. Amino acids: CASSLVQINTIYF.